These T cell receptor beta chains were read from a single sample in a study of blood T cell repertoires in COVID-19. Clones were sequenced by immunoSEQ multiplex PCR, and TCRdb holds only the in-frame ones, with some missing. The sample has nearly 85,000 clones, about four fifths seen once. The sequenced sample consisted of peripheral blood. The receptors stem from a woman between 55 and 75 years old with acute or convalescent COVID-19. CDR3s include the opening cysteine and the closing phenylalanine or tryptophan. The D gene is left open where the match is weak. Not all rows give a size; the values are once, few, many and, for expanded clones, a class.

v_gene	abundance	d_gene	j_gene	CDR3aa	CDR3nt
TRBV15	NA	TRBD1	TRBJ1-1	CATSRAGTGLTEAFF	TGTGCCACCAGCAGAGCCGGGACAGGGCTCACTGAAGCTTTCTTT
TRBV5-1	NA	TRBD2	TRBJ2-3	CASSSGGTSTDTQYF	TGCGCCAGCAGCAGCGGGGGGACTAGCACAGATACGCAGTATTTT
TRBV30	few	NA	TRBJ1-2	CACPTVNYGYTF	TGTGCCTGTCCGACAGTAAACTATGGCTACACCTTC
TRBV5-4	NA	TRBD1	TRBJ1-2	CASTGDRTGDYGYTF	TGTGCCAGCACCGGGGACAGGACGGGGGACTATGGCTACACCTTC
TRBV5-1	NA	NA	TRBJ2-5	CASSNTQETQYF	TGCGCCAGCAGCAACACCCAAGAGACCCAGTACTTC
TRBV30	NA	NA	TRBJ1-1	CACMYLGRPNTEAFF	TGTGCGTGTATGTACTTGGGCCGTCCGAACACTGAAGCTTTCTTT
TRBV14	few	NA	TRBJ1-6	CASSQDPGVAYSPLHF	TGTGCCAGCAGCCAAGACCCGGGGGTCGCTTATTCACCCCTCCACTTT
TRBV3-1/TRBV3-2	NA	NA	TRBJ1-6	CASSQVAGGAGNSPLHF	TGTGCCAGCAGCCAAGTTGCCGGGGGGGCTGGGAATTCACCCCTCCACTTT
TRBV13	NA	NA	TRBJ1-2	CASSVTVNYGYTF	TGTGCCAGCAGCGTCACGGTTAACTATGGCTACACCTTC
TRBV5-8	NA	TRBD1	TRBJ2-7	CASSLAGTGDYEQYF	TGTGCCAGCAGCTTGGCGGGGACAGGGGATTACGAGCAGTACTTC
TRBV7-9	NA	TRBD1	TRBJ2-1	CASSLQGAFYNEQFF	TGTGCCAGCAGCCTTCAGGGGGCATTCTACAATGAGCAGTTCTTC
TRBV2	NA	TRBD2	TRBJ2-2	CASSDPAGANTGELFF	TGTGCCAGCAGTGACCCAGCGGGGGCGAACACCGGGGAGCTGTTTTTT
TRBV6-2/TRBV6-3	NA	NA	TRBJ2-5	CASSWSGYQETQYF	TGTGCCAGCAGTTGGTCGGGGTACCAAGAGACCCAGTACTTC
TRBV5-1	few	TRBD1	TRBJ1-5	CASSLEAGGGGQPQHF	TGCGCCAGCAGCTTGGAGGCAGGGGGCGGCGGCCAGCCCCAGCATTTT
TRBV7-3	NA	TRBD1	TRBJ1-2	CASSFRQGDGYTF	TGTGCCAGCAGCTTTAGACAGGGGGATGGCTACACCTTC
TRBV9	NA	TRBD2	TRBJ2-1	CASSGASGGLYNEQFF	TGTGCCAGCAGCGGAGCTAGCGGGGGTCTCTACAATGAGCAGTTCTTC
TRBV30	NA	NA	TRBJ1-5	CAWSVLRGGDQPQHF	TGTGCCTGGAGTGTACTTAGGGGAGGAGATCAGCCCCAGCATTTT
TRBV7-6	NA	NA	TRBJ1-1	CASSPPGEGGAEAFF	TGTGCCAGCAGCCCCCCCGGGGAGGGGGGCGCTGAAGCTTTCTTT
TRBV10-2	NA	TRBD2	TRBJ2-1	CASSETSGRVDEQFF	TGCGCCAGCAGTGAAACTAGCGGGAGGGTCGATGAGCAGTTCTTC
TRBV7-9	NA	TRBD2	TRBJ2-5	CASSWSGTSDQETQYF	TGTGCCAGCAGCTGGAGCGGGACTAGTGACCAAGAGACCCAGTACTTC
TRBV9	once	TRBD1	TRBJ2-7	CASSGRPGGPYEQYF	TGTGCCAGCAGTGGGCGTCCAGGGGGACCCTACGAGCAGTACTTC
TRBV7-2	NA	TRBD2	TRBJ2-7	CASSLARTSGGYEQYF	TGTGCCAGCAGCCTCGCCCGGACTAGCGGGGGGTACGAGCAGTACTTC
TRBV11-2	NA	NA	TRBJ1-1	CASSFRNRGWMDTEAFF	TGTGCCAGCAGCTTCAGAAACCGGGGGTGGATGGACACTGAAGCTTTCTTT
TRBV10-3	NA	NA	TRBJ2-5	CAISEPMTDYQETQYF	TGTGCCATCAGTGAACCCATGACAGATTACCAAGAGACCCAGTACTTC
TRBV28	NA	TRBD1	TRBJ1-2	CASSTLDPGQAYGYTF	TGTGCCAGCAGTACCCTCGACCCGGGACAGGCTTATGGCTACACCTTC
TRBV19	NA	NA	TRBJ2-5	CASSLPGVQETQYF	TGTGCCAGTAGCCTCCCCGGGGTACAAGAGACCCAGTACTTC
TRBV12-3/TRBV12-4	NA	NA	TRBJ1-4	CASSTHNNEKLFF	TGTGCCAGCAGTACCCACAACAATGAAAAACTGTTTTTT
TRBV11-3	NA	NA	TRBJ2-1	CASSFRDSYNEQFF	TGTGCCAGCAGCTTCAGGGACTCCTACAATGAGCAGTTCTTC
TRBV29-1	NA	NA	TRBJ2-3	CSVRRASTDTQYF	TGCAGCGTAAGGAGGGCCAGCACAGATACGCAGTATTTT
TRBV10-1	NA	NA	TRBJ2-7	CASSLSDSREQYF	TGCGCCAGCAGTTTGTCCGACTCCCGCGAGCAGTACTTC
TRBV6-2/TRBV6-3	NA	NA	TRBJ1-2	CASSYQGNYGYTF	TGTGCCAGCAGTTACCAGGGGAACTATGGCTACACCTTC
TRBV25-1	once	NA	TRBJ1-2	CASSEGQNNYGYTF	TGTGCCAGCAGTGAAGGCCAGAATAACTATGGCTACACCTTC
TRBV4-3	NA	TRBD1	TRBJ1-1	CASSQDLTGYTEAFF	TGCGCCAGCAGCCAAGATCTGACAGGGTATACTGAAGCTTTCTTT
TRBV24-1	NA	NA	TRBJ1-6	CATRQGPYNSPLHF	TGTGCCACCAGACAGGGTCCCTATAATTCACCCCTCCACTTT
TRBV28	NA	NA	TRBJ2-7	CASSAFEGEWVEANYEQYF	TGTGCCAGCAGTGCTTTCGAGGGGGAGTGGGTCGAAGCTAACTACGAGCAGTACTTC
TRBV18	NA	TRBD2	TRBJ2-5	CASSPASGGNQETQYF	TGTGCCAGCTCACCAGCTAGCGGGGGGAACCAAGAGACCCAGTACTTC
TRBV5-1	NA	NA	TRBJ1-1	CASSLALRGRGPEAFF	TGCGCCAGCAGCTTGGCCTTGCGGGGGCGTGGGCCTGAAGCTTTCTTT
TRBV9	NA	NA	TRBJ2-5	CASSVGRGQETQYF	TGTGCCAGCAGCGTTGGACGGGGGCAAGAGACCCAGTACTTC
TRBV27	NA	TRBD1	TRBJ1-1	CASRRGPGTEAFF	TGTGCCAGCAGGAGGGGGCCGGGAACTGAAGCTTTCTTT
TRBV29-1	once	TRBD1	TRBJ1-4	CSVVRDRTNEKLFF	TGCAGCGTTGTTCGGGACAGAACTAATGAAAAACTGTTTTTT